The 17 T cell receptor beta chains presented below share a single source sample, sequenced in a study of cytomegalovirus exposure and HLA in healthy donors. Amplification used 60 Vbeta primers and 13 Jbeta primers. Using immunoSEQ multiplex PCR, the repertoire was profiled, and TCRdb retains in-frame clones only, with some absent. The repertoire includes 69,000 or so clones, 74% of them detected once, and 11% sits in the top ten. Material: PBMCs. These receptors came from an older woman in good health and CMV-seropositive.

For this clone: Without the conserved terminal phenylalanine or tryptophan, this CDR3 likely stems from a read error. The chain uses TRBV28 and TRBJ1-2; 12 bases agree with TRBD1. Unmatched junction bases numbered 8, after V lost 6 bases and J lost 6 bases. The V gene's germline CDR1 is MDHEN and CDR2 SYDVKM. CDR3 length: 15 amino acids. The CDR3 DNA reads as TGTGCCAGCAGCACTCCGGGACAGGGGGCTAATGGCTACACCGTC. Protein: CASSTPGQGANGYTV.

The V call is TRBV6-5, the J call TRBJ2-1; 9 nucleotides line up with TRBD2. Losses at the gene ends were 1 base for V and 3 bases for J; bases not matched to a gene: 4. Germline CDR1 MNHEY, CDR2 SVGAGI. The CDR3 totals 16 residues. CDR3 DNA: TGTGCCAGCAGTTACTTTAGCGGGAGAGGCTACAATGAGCAGTTCTTC. Residues: CASSYFSGRGYNEQFF.

V is TRBV7-2 and J is TRBJ2-1; the match to TRBD2 covers 15 bases. Trimming removed 5 bases from V and 11 bases from J; junction bases left unmatched: 7. CDR1 and CDR2 (germline): SGHTA, FQGNSA. The CDR3 consists of 15 residues. The CDR3 coding sequence is TGTGCCAGCAGCCCCCGGACTAGCGGGGGGGCGCAGCAGTTCTTC. Its translation is CASSPRTSGGAQQFF.

The V call is TRBV4-2, the J call TRBJ2-5; TRBD2 matches 8 bases. V was clipped by 5 bases and J by 1 base; unmatched bases: 6. Looked up from germline, CDR1 is LGHNA and CDR2 is YNFKEQ. The CDR3 consists of 15 residues. This chain's CDR3 is CASSEAAGGQETQYF. Written as DNA, the CDR3 is TGTGCCAGCAGCGAGGCGGCGGGGGGCCAAGAGACCCAGTACTTC.

The chain combines TRBV30 with TRBJ2-5; TRBD1 matches at 10 bases. Per the germline V gene, CDR1 is GTSNPN and CDR2 is SVGIG (reference sequence). This CDR3 has 16 amino acids. The V and J ends lost 1 base and 2 bases, in that order; junction bases with no gene match: 7. The CDR3 nucleotides read TGTGCCTGGAGTGCCTGGACAGGGGGAGAGCAAGAGACCCAGTACTTC. Its protein is CAWSAWTGGEQETQYF.

A few counts support this clone. This sequence joins TRBV18 and TRBJ1-6; 9 bases are shared with TRBD1. The V segment lost 3 bases and the J segment 1 base; nucleotides outside the gene matches: 1. There are 16 residues in the CDR3. The germline CDR1 and CDR2 sequences are KGHSH and LQKENI. In nucleotides, the CDR3 is TGTGCCAGCTCACCGGGACAGGGTTCCTATAATTCACCCCTCCACTTT. Encoded protein: CASSPGQGSYNSPLHF.

This clone came up a few times. J is TRBJ1-1 and V is TRBV29-1; no firm D call. In germline, CDR1 is SQVTM, CDR2 ANQGSEA. The length of the CDR3 is 12 residues. Trimming left V 6 bases short and J 0 bases short, with 8 bases between. The CDR3 coding sequence is TGCAGCGTGCGGTCGGTGAACACTGAAGCTTTCTTT. Translating it yields CSVRSVNTEAFF.

With respect to this clone: Germline and junction disagree at one end, which may indicate a read error. The chain is built from TRBV15 and TRBJ1-2; D call uncertain. This CDR3 has 14 residues. Germline-derived CDR1 and CDR2 are LNHNV and YYDKDF (reference sequence). CDR3 bases: TGTGCCACCAGTGGTGGGAGGGCGCGGGTATTCGAGGCCTTC. Protein sequence: CATSGGRARVFEAF.

The chain couples TRBV19 to TRBJ1-1; 11 bases are shared with TRBD1. Germline V lookup: CDR1 LNHDA, CDR2 SQIVND (reference sequence). The CDR3 length is 16 residues. After removal of 3 bases from V and 4 bases from J, the junction contained 7 bases not matched to a gene. CDR3 DNA: TGTGCCAGTAGTATGTCCGGGACAGGGGGTTTCACTGAAGCTTTCTTT. Amino acid sequence: CASSMSGTGGFTEAFF.

V usage is TRBV5-6 and J usage is TRBJ2-5; 11 bases agree with TRBD2. This CDR3 region has 15 residues. The germline V gene encodes CDR1 SGHDT and CDR2 YYEEEE. The junction had 5 bases not matched to a gene; V was cut back by 3 bases and J by 4 bases. This CDR3 reads CASSSTSGSGETQYF. The CDR3 nucleotides read TGTGCCAGCAGCTCAACTAGCGGGAGTGGAGAGACCCAGTACTTC.

The chain has TRBV5-4 and TRBJ2-3; the D is unclear. CDR1 is SGHNT and CDR2 is YYREEE in the germline V gene (reference sequence). This CDR3 has 14 residues. V was pared by 0 bases and J by 1 base, with 6 bases between. The CDR3, as DNA: TGTGCCAGCAGCTTGGGTCTTGGCACAGATACGCAGTATTTT. This encodes CASSLGLGTDTQYF.

This chain links TRBV7-8 with TRBJ2-1; D is undetermined. Germline V gives CDR1 SGHVS, CDR2 FQNEAQ. This CDR3 region has 15 residues. Trimming stripped 1 base from V and 7 bases from J, with 14 bases between. The CDR3 loop is CASSLGAKRGNEQFF. The CDR3 DNA reads TGTGCCAGCAGCTTAGGTGCGAAGAGAGGTAATGAGCAGTTCTTC.

This chain joins TRBV2 and TRBJ1-2, with D possibly TRBD1 on 6 matching bases. Deletions cut 8 bases from V and 4 bases from J, with 8 bases between. The CDR3 sequence is 11 residues long. Looked up from germline, CDR1 is SNHLY and CDR2 is FYNNEI. The CDR3 nucleotides are TGTGCCAGCGGACAGACCTATGGCTACACCTTC. This sequence encodes CASGQTYGYTF.

CDR3 coding DNA: TGTGCCAGCAGCTTAGAAGGGGGCATGAACACTGAAGCTTTCTTT. It is translated as CASSLEGGMNTEAFF. The chain links TRBV11-3 to TRBJ1-1, with 7 bases lining up with TRBD1. V trimming: 0 bases; J trimming: 0 bases; junction bases outside the gene matches: 1. Germline V gene sequence: CDR1 SGHNT, CDR2 YENEEA. CDR3 length: 15 amino acids.

In its sample, this clone was seen a few times. The rearrangement links TRBV19 to TRBJ2-3, with 14 bases that match TRBD2. CDR3 length: 14 amino acids. V lost 10 bases to trimming and J lost 6 bases; unmatched junction nucleotides: 6. Germline values: CDR1 LNHDA, CDR2 SQIVND (reference sequence). The CDR3 DNA sequence: TGTGCCACCCGGACTAGCGGGGGGTCTGATACGCAGTATTTT. Amino acids: CATRTSGGSDTQYF.

This clone showed up just a few times. The V and J genes are TRBV6-5 and TRBJ1-5; D gene uncertain. This CDR3 region has 14 residues. V was clipped by 6 bases and J by 6 bases, with 15 bases between them. The V gene's germline CDR1 is MNHEY and CDR2 SVGAGI. The CDR3 loop reads CASRNTVNGQPQHF. CDR3 bases: TGTGCCAGCAGAAATACAGTGAATGGTCAGCCCCAGCATTTT.

This clone was picked up many times. The genes are TRBV19 and TRBJ2-7, with 7 bases fitting TRBD1. V lost 4 bases to trimming and J lost 3 bases; unmatched junction nucleotides: 3. The germline CDR1 and CDR2 sequences are LNHDA and SQIVND (reference sequence). The CDR3 length is 13 residues. The CDR3 region is CASSRGTVYEQYF. CDR3 bases: TGTGCCAGTAGTAGGGGGACAGTCTACGAGCAGTACTTC.